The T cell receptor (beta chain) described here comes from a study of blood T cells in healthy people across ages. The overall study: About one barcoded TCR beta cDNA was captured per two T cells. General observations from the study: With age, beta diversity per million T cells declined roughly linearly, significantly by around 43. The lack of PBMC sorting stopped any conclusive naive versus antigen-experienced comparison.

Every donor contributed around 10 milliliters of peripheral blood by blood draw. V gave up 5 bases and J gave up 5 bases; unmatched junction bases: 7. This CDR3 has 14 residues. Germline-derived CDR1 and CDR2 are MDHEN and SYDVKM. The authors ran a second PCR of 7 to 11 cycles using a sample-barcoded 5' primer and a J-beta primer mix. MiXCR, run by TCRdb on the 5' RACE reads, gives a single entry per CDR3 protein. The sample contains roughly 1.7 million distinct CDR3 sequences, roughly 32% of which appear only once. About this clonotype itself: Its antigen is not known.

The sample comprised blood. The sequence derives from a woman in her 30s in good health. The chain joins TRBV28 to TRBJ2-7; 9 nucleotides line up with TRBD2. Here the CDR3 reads CASSHEGTSHEQYF. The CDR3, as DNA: TGTGCCAGCAGTCACGAAGGGACTAGCCACGAGCAGTACTTC.